The rows below give T cell receptor beta chains drawn from one sample of a study of blood T cell repertoires in COVID-19. Libraries were prepared by immunoSEQ multiplex PCR; TCRdb keeps only in-frame clonotypes and omits some of them. The repertoire holds over 250,000 clones, with roughly 90% as singletons. The sequenced sample consisted of PBMCs or T cells enriched from blood (not recorded which). Every receptor here comes from a woman aged 60-75 years who had recovered from COVID-19. Each CDR3 is given with its conserved first and last residue. Each record gives: D gene, V gene, clone size, J gene, CDR3 DNA, CDR3 protein. A D gene is named only where the DNA matches it firmly. The size entry is marked missing in some rows and otherwise reads once, few, many or a size class.

D: -; V: TRBV19; size: -; J: TRBJ1-4; DNA: TGTGCCAGTTTCAGGGGATTTGTTGAAAAACTGTTTTTT; CDR3: CASFRGFVEKLFF
D: -; V: TRBV24-1; size: -; J: TRBJ2-1; DNA: TGTGCCACCGTCGACCAGCGCAATGAGCAGTTCTTC; CDR3: CATVDQRNEQFF
D: TRBD1; V: TRBV28; size: once; J: TRBJ2-7; DNA: TGTGCCAGCTCCGGGACAGGGTGGTACGAGCAGTACTTC; CDR3: CASSGTGWYEQYF
D: -; V: TRBV7-9; size: -; J: TRBJ2-4; DNA: TGTGCCAGCAGCTTAGCTTCGGTTCTAGCCAAAAACATTCAGTACTTC; CDR3: CASSLASVLAKNIQYF
D: TRBD2; V: TRBV7-2; size: once; J: TRBJ2-1; DNA: TGTGCCAGCAGCTTCGGGACTAGCGGCCATAAGCAGTTCTTC; CDR3: CASSFGTSGHKQFF
D: -; V: TRBV7-9; size: -; J: TRBJ1-1; DNA: TGTGCCAGCAGCCCCAGGGTATCAGCTTTCTTT; CDR3: CASSPRVSAFF
D: -; V: TRBV19; size: -; J: TRBJ1-5; DNA: TGTGCCAGTGAACAGGTGCGGTTCAATCAGCCCCAGCATTTT; CDR3: CASEQVRFNQPQHF
D: -; V: TRBV7-9; size: -; J: TRBJ2-7; DNA: TGTGCCAGCAGCGCCCTTTTGACGGGAGCGTCCTACGAGCAGTACTTC; CDR3: CASSALLTGASYEQYF
D: TRBD1; V: TRBV6-5; size: -; J: TRBJ1-3; DNA: TGTGCCAGCAGTTACTCGACAGGGAGTGGAAACACCATATATTTT; CDR3: CASSYSTGSGNTIYF
D: -; V: TRBV5-1; size: few; J: TRBJ2-2; DNA: TGCGCCAGCAGCCTCGGACAGTTGAACACCGGGGAGCTGTTTTTT; CDR3: CASSLGQLNTGELFF
D: TRBD2; V: TRBV7-3; size: -; J: TRBJ2-1; DNA: TGTGCCAGCAGCCCCCTAGCGGGAGGGACCCAGATTGGTGAGCAGTTCTTC; CDR3: CASSPLAGGTQIGEQFF
D: -; V: TRBV13; size: -; J: TRBJ2-7; DNA: TGTGCCAGCAGCCACGGGGGACCCTACGAGCAGTACTTC; CDR3: CASSHGGPYEQYF
D: TRBD1; V: TRBV11-3; size: -; J: TRBJ1-3; DNA: TGTGCCAGCAGGACCATGCAGGGGGCGAACACCATATATTTT; CDR3: CASRTMQGANTIYF
D: TRBD1; V: TRBV9; size: -; J: TRBJ2-6; DNA: TGTGCCAGCAGCACTCAGACAGGGGGCGCTGGGGCCAACGTCCTGACTTTC; CDR3: CASSTQTGGAGANVLTF
D: -; V: TRBV30; size: -; J: TRBJ1-3; DNA: TGTGCCTGGAGGGATAACAGGGCTGGAAACACCATATATTTT; CDR3: CAWRDNRAGNTIYF
D: -; V: TRBV28; size: -; J: TRBJ1-6; DNA: TGTGCCAGCAGTACTGGGGGAGGCCTTAATTCACCCCTCCACTTT; CDR3: CASSTGGGLNSPLHF
D: TRBD2; V: TRBV6-4; size: -; J: TRBJ2-7; DNA: TGTGCCAGCAGGCCCCTAGCGGGAGGGTACGAGCAGTACTTC; CDR3: CASRPLAGGYEQYF
D: -; V: TRBV4-1; size: few; J: TRBJ1-4; DNA: TGCGCCAGCAGCCACTCGCACAGGGTCAGTGAAAAACTGTTTTTT; CDR3: CASSHSHRVSEKLFF
D: TRBD2; V: TRBV2; size: -; J: TRBJ2-1; DNA: TGTGCCTTCGGGGGGGACTACAATGAGCAGTTCTTC; CDR3: CAFGGDYNEQFF
D: TRBD1; V: TRBV28; size: -; J: TRBJ2-7; DNA: TGTGCCAGCAGTTTCCCGAGACAGGGCGCTGGCTACGAGCAGTACTTC; CDR3: CASSFPRQGAGYEQYF
D: TRBD1; V: TRBV5-1; size: -; J: TRBJ1-1; DNA: TGCGCCAGCAGCTACCGACAGGGGAACACTGAAGCTTTCTTT; CDR3: CASSYRQGNTEAFF
D: TRBD2; V: TRBV11-2; size: once; J: TRBJ2-1; DNA: TGTGCCAGCAGCTTACTAGCGGGAGAACTTGAGCAGTTCTTC; CDR3: CASSLLAGELEQFF
D: -; V: TRBV27; size: -; J: TRBJ1-6; DNA: TGTGCCAGCAGTTTATCGTTAGAGTGGTGGCGGTCACCCCTCCACTTT; CDR3: CASSLSLEWWRSPLHF
D: TRBD1; V: TRBV28; size: -; J: TRBJ2-3; DNA: TGTGCCAGCAGTGACCGGGACAGGGGTGAAGATACGCAGTATTTT; CDR3: CASSDRDRGEDTQYF
D: -; V: TRBV27; size: -; J: TRBJ2-7; DNA: TGTGCCAGCAGGAGATCAGGGGCCTACGAGCAGTACTTC; CDR3: CASRRSGAYEQYF
D: -; V: TRBV12-5; size: -; J: TRBJ2-5; DNA: TGTGCTAGTGGCCGGGCTGGGGGGGCAATAGAGACCCAGTACTTC; CDR3: CASGRAGGAIETQYF
D: TRBD1; V: TRBV5-6; size: -; J: TRBJ2-7; DNA: TGTGCCAGCAGCTTGACTGGACAGGGGGCCTACGAGCAGTACTTC; CDR3: CASSLTGQGAYEQYF
D: -; V: TRBV29-1; size: once; J: TRBJ1-2; DNA: TGCAGCGTGGAAAGCGACAGCTCCCCCGGCGGCTACACCTTC; CDR3: CSVESDSSPGGYTF
D: -; V: TRBV20-1; size: -; J: TRBJ2-7; DNA: TGCAGTGCTAGTGGAGCGTACGAGCAGTACTTC; CDR3: CSASGAYEQYF
D: -; V: TRBV11-2; size: -; J: TRBJ2-5; DNA: TGTGCCAGCAGCTTAGCGGTGAAAGAGACCCAGTACTTC; CDR3: CASSLAVKETQYF
D: TRBD2; V: TRBV11-3; size: -; J: TRBJ2-5; DNA: TGTGCCAGCAGCTCCATGGTAGCGGGAGAGGGGACCCAGTACTTC; CDR3: CASSSMVAGEGTQYF
D: TRBD1; V: TRBV3-1/TRBV3-2; size: -; J: TRBJ1-3; DNA: TGTGCCAGCGCACTTCAGGGGGACACCTCTGGAAACACCATATATTTT; CDR3: CASALQGDTSGNTIYF
D: TRBD2; V: TRBV28; size: -; J: TRBJ2-1; DNA: TGTGCCAGCACCTTTGGGGGGCGACTAGCGGGATACAATGAGCAGTTCTTC; CDR3: CASTFGGRLAGYNEQFF
D: TRBD2; V: TRBV9; size: -; J: TRBJ2-1; DNA: TGTGCCAGCAGCGTAGAAGCGGGGGCCATCAATGAGCAGTTCTTC; CDR3: CASSVEAGAINEQFF
D: -; V: TRBV15; size: -; J: TRBJ2-7; DNA: TGTGCCACCAGCAGAGACAGGGGAAGGGGCGAGCAGTACTTC; CDR3: CATSRDRGRGEQYF
D: -; V: TRBV18; size: -; J: TRBJ1-2; DNA: TGTGCCAGCTCTATTTTGGGACAATTGGGTGGCTACACCTTC; CDR3: CASSILGQLGGYTF
D: TRBD1; V: TRBV7-3; size: -; J: TRBJ1-1; DNA: TGTGCCAGCAGCTGGACAGGATCCTCTGAAGCTTTCTTT; CDR3: CASSWTGSSEAFF
D: TRBD2; V: TRBV19; size: -; J: TRBJ2-7; DNA: TGTGCCAGTAGTACACGACTAGCGGGGGAGACCTACGAGCAGTACTTC; CDR3: CASSTRLAGETYEQYF
D: -; V: TRBV12-3/TRBV12-4; size: -; J: TRBJ2-1; DNA: TGTGCCAGCAGGTCCAGGGGTGATGAGCAGTTCTTC; CDR3: CASRSRGDEQFF
D: -; V: TRBV2; size: -; J: TRBJ2-7; DNA: TGTGCCAGCAGTCCAAGCCGATCCTTCTACGAGCAGTACTTC; CDR3: CASSPSRSFYEQYF